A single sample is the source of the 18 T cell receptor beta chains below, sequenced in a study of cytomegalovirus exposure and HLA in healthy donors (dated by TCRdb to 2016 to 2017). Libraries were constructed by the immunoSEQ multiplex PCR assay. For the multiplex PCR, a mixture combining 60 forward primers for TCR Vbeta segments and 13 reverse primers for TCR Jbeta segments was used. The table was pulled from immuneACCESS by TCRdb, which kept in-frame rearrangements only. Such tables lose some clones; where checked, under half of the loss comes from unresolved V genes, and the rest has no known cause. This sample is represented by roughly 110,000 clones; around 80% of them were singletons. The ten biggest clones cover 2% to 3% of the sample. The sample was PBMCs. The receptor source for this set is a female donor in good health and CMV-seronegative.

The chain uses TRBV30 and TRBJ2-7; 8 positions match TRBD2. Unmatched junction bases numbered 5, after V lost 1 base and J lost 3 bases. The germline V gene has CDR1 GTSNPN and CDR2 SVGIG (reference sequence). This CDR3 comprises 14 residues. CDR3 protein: CAWSGGLGIYEQYF. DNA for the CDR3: TGTGCCTGGAGTGGGGGACTAGGGATCTACGAGCAGTACTTC.

The CDR3 nucleotides are TGTGCCAGCAGCCCTGACAGGGCGGGGCAGACCCAGTACTTC. Protein sequence: CASSPDRAGQTQYF. The V and J genes are TRBV7-3 and TRBJ2-5; TRBD1 might be the D (7 bases). The CDR3 totals 14 residues. The V end lost 5 bases, the J end lost 6 bases, and 16 bases lay between the germline ends. CDR1 SGHTA and CDR2 FQGTGA come from the germline V gene.

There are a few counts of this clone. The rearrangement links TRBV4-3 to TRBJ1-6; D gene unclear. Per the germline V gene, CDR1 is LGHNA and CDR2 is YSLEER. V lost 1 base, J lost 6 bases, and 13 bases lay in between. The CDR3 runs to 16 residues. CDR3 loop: CASSQGRKKGNSPLHF. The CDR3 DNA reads TGCGCCAGCAGCCAAGGGAGAAAAAAAGGTAATTCACCCCTCCACTTT.

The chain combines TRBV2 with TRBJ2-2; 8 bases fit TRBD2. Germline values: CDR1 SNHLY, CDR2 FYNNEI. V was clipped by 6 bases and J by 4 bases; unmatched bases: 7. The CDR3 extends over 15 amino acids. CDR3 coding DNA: TGTGCCAGCAGCCCGGGGGGGGTGGCCACCGGGGAGCTGTTTTTT. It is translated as CASSPGGVATGELFF.

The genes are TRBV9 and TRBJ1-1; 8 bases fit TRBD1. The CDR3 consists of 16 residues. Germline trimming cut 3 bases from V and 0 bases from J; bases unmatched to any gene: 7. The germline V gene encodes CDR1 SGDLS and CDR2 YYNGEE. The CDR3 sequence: CASSEQGATLNTEAFF. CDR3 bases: TGTGCCAGCAGCGAGCAGGGGGCGACTCTGAACACTGAAGCTTTCTTT.

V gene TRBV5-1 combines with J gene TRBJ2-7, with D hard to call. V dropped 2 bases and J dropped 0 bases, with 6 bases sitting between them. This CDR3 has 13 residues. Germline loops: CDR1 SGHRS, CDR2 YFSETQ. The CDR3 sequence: CASSFTVSYEQYF. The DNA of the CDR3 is TGCGCCAGCAGCTTTACGGTCTCCTACGAGCAGTACTTC.

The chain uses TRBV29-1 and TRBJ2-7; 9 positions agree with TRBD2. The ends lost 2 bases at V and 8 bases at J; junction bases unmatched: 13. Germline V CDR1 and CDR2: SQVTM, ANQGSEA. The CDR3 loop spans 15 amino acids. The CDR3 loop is CSVEFRGLAGNQQYF. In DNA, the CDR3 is TGCAGCGTTGAATTTCGGGGTCTAGCGGGGAATCAGCAGTACTTC.

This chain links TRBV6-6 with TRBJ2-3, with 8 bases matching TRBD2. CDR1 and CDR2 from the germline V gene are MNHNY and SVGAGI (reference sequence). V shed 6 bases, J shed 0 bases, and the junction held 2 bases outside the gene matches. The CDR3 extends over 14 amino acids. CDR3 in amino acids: CASSERGSTDTQYF. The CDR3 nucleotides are TGTGCCAGCAGCGAGCGGGGGAGCACAGATACGCAGTATTTT.

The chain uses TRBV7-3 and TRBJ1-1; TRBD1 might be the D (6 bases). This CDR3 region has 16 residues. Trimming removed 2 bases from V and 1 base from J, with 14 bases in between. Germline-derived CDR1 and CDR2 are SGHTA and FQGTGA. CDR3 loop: CASSLGRRGRNTEAFF. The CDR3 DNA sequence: TGTGCCAGCAGCTTAGGGAGGCGGGGGCGGAACACTGAAGCTTTCTTT. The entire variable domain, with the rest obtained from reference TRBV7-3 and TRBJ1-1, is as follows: GAGVSQTPSNKVTEKGKYVELRCDPISGHTALYWYRQSLGQGPEFLIYFQGTGAADDSGLPNDRFFAVRPEGSVSTLKIQRTERGDSAVYLCASSLGRRGRNTEAFFGQGTRLTVV.

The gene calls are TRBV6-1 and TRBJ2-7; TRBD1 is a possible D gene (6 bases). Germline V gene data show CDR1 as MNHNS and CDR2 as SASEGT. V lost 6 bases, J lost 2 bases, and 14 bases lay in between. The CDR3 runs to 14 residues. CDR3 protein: CASRQGILTYEQYF. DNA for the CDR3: TGTGCCAGCAGACAGGGAATACTAACCTACGAGCAGTACTTC.

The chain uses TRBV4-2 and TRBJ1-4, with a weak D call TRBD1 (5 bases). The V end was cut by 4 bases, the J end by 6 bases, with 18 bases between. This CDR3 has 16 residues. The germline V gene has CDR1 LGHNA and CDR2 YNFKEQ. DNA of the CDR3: TGTGCCAGCAGCCGGGCCTGGGGGGGAGGTTATGAAAAACTGTTTTTT. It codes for CASSRAWGGGYEKLFF.

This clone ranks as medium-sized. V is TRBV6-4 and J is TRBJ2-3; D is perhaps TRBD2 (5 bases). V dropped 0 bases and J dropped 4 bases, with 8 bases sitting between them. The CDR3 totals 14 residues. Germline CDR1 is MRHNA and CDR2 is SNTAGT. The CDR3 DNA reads TGTGCCAGCAGTGACTCCGGGGATTCAGATACGCAGTATTTT. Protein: CASSDSGDSDTQYF.

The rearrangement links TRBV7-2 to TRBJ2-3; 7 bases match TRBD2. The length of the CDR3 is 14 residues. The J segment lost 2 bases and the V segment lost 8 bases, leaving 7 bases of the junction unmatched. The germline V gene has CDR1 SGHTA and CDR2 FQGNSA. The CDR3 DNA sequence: TGTGCCAGCTCCCGGACTAGTCTCACAGATACGCAGTATTTT. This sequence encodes CASSRTSLTDTQYF.

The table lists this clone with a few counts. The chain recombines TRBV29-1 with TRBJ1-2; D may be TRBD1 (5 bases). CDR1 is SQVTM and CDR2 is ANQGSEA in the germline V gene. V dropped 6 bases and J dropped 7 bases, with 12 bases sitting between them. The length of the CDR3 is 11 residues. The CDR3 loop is CSVTEVPGYTF. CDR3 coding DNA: TGCAGCGTGACAGAGGTTCCTGGCTACACCTTC.

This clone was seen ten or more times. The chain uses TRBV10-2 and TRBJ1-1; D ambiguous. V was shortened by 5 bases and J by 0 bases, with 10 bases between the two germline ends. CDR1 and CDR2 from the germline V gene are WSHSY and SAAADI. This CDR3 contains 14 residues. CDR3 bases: TGCGCCAGCAGTTGGGCCGGGGTGAACACTGAAGCTTTCTTT. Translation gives CASSWAGVNTEAFF.

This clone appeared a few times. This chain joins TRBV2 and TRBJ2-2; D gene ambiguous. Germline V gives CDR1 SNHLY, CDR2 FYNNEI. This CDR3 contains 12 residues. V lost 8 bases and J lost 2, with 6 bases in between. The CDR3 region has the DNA TGTGCCAGCCTCAGAAACACCGGGGAGCTGTTTTTT. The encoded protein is CASLRNTGELFF.

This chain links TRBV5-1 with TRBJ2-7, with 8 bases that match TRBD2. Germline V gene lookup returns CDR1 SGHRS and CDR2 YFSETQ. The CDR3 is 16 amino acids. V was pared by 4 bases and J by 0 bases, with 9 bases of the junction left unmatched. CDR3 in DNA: TGCGCCAGCAGCCCCCGGGGGGCGGGGGGCTCCTACGAGCAGTACTTC. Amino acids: CASSPRGAGGSYEQYF.

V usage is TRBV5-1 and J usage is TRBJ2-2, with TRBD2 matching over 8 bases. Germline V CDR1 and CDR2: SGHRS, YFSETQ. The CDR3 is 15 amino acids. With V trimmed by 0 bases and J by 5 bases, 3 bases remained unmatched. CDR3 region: CASSLAPGGTGELFF. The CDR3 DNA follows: TGCGCCAGCAGCTTGGCCCCGGGGGGGACCGGGGAGCTGTTTTTT.